The clone carrying this T cell receptor beta chain was seen more than once but under ten times. MiXCR, applied by TCRdb to the 5' RACE reads, yields one record per CDR3 protein. The table lists 240,000 or so distinct CDR3 sequences, more than 8% of them singletons. The data are from a study of T-cell memory formation after mild COVID-19. Germline assignment: CDR1 SGHRS and CDR2 YFSETQ. The CDR3 has 16 residues. Trimming removed 2 bases from V and 3 bases from J; junction bases left unmatched: 6. This sequence was found in a man between 18 and 29 years old who had mild COVID-19 (a few samples of this study predate the infection). Cell type and time point are not known. The chain joins TRBV5-1 to TRBJ2-3; 10 bases align to TRBD1. The sequenced sample was PBMCs or a T cell subset sorted from them (not recorded which). CDR3 sequence reads: CASSLGTGVLTDTQYF. The CDR3, as DNA: TGCGCCAGCAGCTTAGGGACAGGGGTTCTTACAGATACGCAGTATTTT.